This T cell receptor (beta chain) originates from a study of blood T cell repertoires in COVID-19. Study summary: Acute-phase and convalescent COVID-19 samples originated in the United States, Italy and Spain. In each case, the material was cDNA or gDNA derived from T cells, B-cell-depleted T cells, or PBMCs.

The CDR3 loop spans 15 amino acids. Trimming stripped 8 bases from V and 0 bases from J, with 14 bases between. Germline V gives CDR1 MNHEY, CDR2 SVGAGI. The Seattle patients joined while their infection was active and were tracked longitudinally afterward. Authors' data handling: Amplification of reference gene primers was used by the study to estimate nucleated cell counts. Some clones are missing from TCRdb's copy, which holds only in-frame ones; the method was immunoSEQ multiplex PCR. The D gene and trimming were derived from the DNA, and the V and J assignments and clone size from that table. The sample yields 150,000 or so clones, approximately 83% seen once.

The sequence derives from a woman aged 60 to 75 with COVID-19, enrolled during active disease. The V gene is TRBV6-5, the J gene TRBJ2-1; no clear D gene. Sequenced input: peripheral blood. CDR3 sequence: CASSRRPRSYNEQFF. The CDR3 DNA is TGTGCCAGCTCACGGCGGCCCCGCTCCTACAATGAGCAGTTCTTC.